The 29 T cell receptor beta chains below were found in one sample sequenced in a study of T-cell reconstitution after alpha-beta-depleted transplantation in children. During its preparation, the TCRbeta library received unique molecular identifiers. A single record per CDR3 protein comes from TCRdb applying MiXCR to the PCR reads. The profile covers hundreds of thousands of distinct CDR3 sequences, with approximately 14% appearing a single time and about 0.79% taken by the ten largest. Sequencing was performed on PBMCs, taken before TCRalphabeta/CD19-depleted stem cell transplant. The receptors derive from a girl aged 2 to 9 with congenital amegakaryocytic thrombocytopenia, due to receive a stem cell transplant.

This clonotype was picked up a small number of times. V is TRBV2 and J is TRBJ2-3, with D tentatively TRBD2 (5 bases). This CDR3 region has 17 residues. Trimming removed 0 bases from V and 1 base from J, with 14 bases in between. Germline V gives CDR1 SNHLY, CDR2 FYNNEI. CDR3 loop: CASSEAQMTMGTDTQYF. The CDR3 nucleotides are TGTGCCAGCAGTGAAGCGCAGATGACTATGGGCACAGATACGCAGTATTTT. The whole variable domain, remainder taken from reference TRBV2 and TRBJ2-3, is EPEVTQTPSHQVTQMGQEVILRCVPISNHLYFYWYRQILGQKVEFLVSFYNNEISEKSEIFDDQFSVERPDGSNFTLKIRSTKLEDSAMYFCASSEAQMTMGTDTQYFGPGTRLTVL.

This clonotype came up many times. The V call is TRBV5-1, the J call TRBJ2-7, with a tentative D call TRBD2 (7 bases). V lost 6 bases and J lost 4, with 23 bases in between. The length of the CDR3 is 16 residues. Germline CDR1 is SGHRS and CDR2 is YFSETQ. DNA of the CDR3: TGCGCCAGCATAGAGTGGGGGCTAGCGGAAAGTTACGAGCAGTACTTC. Its protein is CASIEWGLAESYEQYF.

This clonotype was counted many times. The V call is TRBV5-1, the J call TRBJ2-1, with D possibly matching TRBD2 (5 bases). CDR3 length equals 15 residues. The V end lost 0 bases, the J end lost 8 bases, and 15 bases lay between the germline ends. Germline V gene data show CDR1 as SGHRS and CDR2 as YFSETQ. In DNA, the CDR3 is TGCGCCAGCAGCTTGGAGGACTTACCAAAGGATGAGCAGTTCTTC. Protein product: CASSLEDLPKDEQFF.

This clonotype was seen repeatedly, ten times or more. The chain has TRBV20-1 and TRBJ2-7; 7 positions match TRBD2. CDR3 length: 12 amino acids. The J segment lost 3 bases and the V segment lost 3 bases, leaving 2 bases of the junction unmatched. Germline V lookup: CDR1 DFQATT, CDR2 SNEGSKA (reference sequence). CDR3 residues: CSASGLGYEQYF. CDR3 nucleotides: TGCAGTGCTAGTGGACTAGGCTACGAGCAGTACTTC.

The chain has TRBV5-1 and TRBJ2-1, with 9 bases fitting TRBD2. Trimming removed 4 bases from V and 8 bases from J; junction bases left unmatched: 10. CDR3 size: 15 residues. The germline gives CDR1 SGHRS, CDR2 YFSETQ. CDR3 sequence: CASSQGGGRGDEQFF. Here the CDR3 DNA reads TGCGCCAGCAGCCAAGGCGGCGGGAGGGGCGATGAGCAGTTCTTC.

This clonotype appeared many times. The V gene is TRBV5-1, the J gene TRBJ2-1; TRBD1 is a possible D gene (6 bases). The CDR3 sequence is 15 residues long. With 0 bases removed from V and 1 base from J, the gap between germline ends came to 8 bases. Germline values: CDR1 SGHRS, CDR2 YFSETQ. As DNA, the CDR3 is TGCGCCAGCAGCTTGGACAGGGTATCCTACAATGAGCAGTTCTTC. It is translated as CASSLDRVSYNEQFF.

This clonotype was seen a few times. The chain carries TRBV20-1 and TRBJ1-5, with 8 bases fitting TRBD1. V shed 4 bases, J shed 5 bases, and the junction held 1 base outside the gene matches. This CDR3 is 12 amino acids long. Germline values: CDR1 DFQATT, CDR2 SNEGSKA (reference sequence). CDR3 DNA sequence: TGCAGTGCTACGACAGGGGATCAGCCCCAGCATTTT. This sequence encodes CSATTGDQPQHF.

This clonotype was observed at least ten times. V is TRBV7-6 and J is TRBJ1-1; D is possibly TRBD1 (6 bases). With 0 bases removed from V and 6 bases from J, the gap between germline ends came to 14 bases. The CDR3 sequence is 15 residues long. CDR1 and CDR2 from the germline V gene are SGHVS and FNYEAQ. CDR3 region: CASSLAVNQGSEAFF. The CDR3 DNA follows: TGTGCCAGCAGCTTAGCGGTAAACCAGGGGTCTGAAGCTTTCTTT. Looking up the rest from reference TRBV7-6 and TRBJ1-1 gives the full variable domain: GAGVSQSPRYKVTKRGQDVALRCDPISGHVSLYWYRQALGQGPEFLTYFNYEAQQDKSGLPNDRFSAERPEGSISTLTIQRTEQRDSAMYRCASSLAVNQGSEAFFGQGTRLTVV.

This clonotype was seen a handful of times. CDR3 loop: CASGTGTIPVRQYF. Written as DNA, the CDR3 is TGTGCCAGCGGTACCGGGACCATCCCCGTTCGGCAGTACTTC. This chain joins TRBV27 and TRBJ2-7; D is possibly TRBD1 or TRBD2 (5 bases each). The germline V and J ends were trimmed by 8 bases and 9 bases, with 23 bases remaining between them. Germline V CDR1 and CDR2: MNHEY, SMNVEV (reference sequence). This CDR3 region has 14 residues.

This clonotype was detected only a few times. The chain joins TRBV10-3 to TRBJ2-1; D is tentatively TRBD1 or TRBD2 (5 bases each). The V end lost 8 bases, the J end lost 5 bases, and 13 bases lay between the germline ends. Germline V gene data show CDR1 as ENHRY and CDR2 as SYGVKD. The CDR3 has 13 residues. The CDR3 here is CAILGASNNEQFF. CDR3 DNA: TGTGCCATCCTCGGGGCTAGCAACAATGAGCAGTTCTTC.

Ten or more counts support this clonotype. The rearrangement links TRBV28 to TRBJ2-1; 8 bases agree with TRBD1. Germline trimming cut 5 bases from V and 2 bases from J; bases unmatched to any gene: 5. The CDR3 extends over 15 amino acids. Germline CDR1 reads MDHEN; CDR2 reads SYDVKM. This chain's CDR3 is CASSQDRDTYNEQFF. Written as DNA, the CDR3 is TGTGCCAGCAGTCAGGACAGGGACACCTACAATGAGCAGTTCTTC.

This clonotype was seen many times. The gene calls are TRBV12-3 or TRBV12-4 and TRBJ2-4, with a possible D match to TRBD2 (6 bases). V lost 6 bases to trimming and J lost 9 bases, with 12 bases between them. The CDR3 spans 12 residues. The CDR3 DNA is TGTGCCAGCAGCCGCCTGGAGGGCATTCAGTACTTC. This gives the protein CASSRLEGIQYF.

V gene TRBV4-2 combines with J gene TRBJ2-5; D is unresolved. Trimming cost V 0 bases and J 7 bases, with 6 bases left between them. This CDR3 has 12 residues. Looked up from germline, CDR1 is LGHNA and CDR2 is YNFKEQ. The CDR3 DNA reads as TGTGCCAGCAGCCAAGAAGTCGGGACCCAGTACTTC. Translated, it gives CASSQEVGTQYF.

This clonotype was counted many times. V is TRBV5-1 and J is TRBJ2-1; no clear D. The V end lost 3 bases, the J end lost 5 bases, and 12 bases lay between the germline ends. The germline gives CDR1 SGHRS, CDR2 YFSETQ. This CDR3 is built from 14 residues. The CDR3, as DNA: TGCGCCAGCAGCTGGTCTTTGGGCAACAATGAGCAGTTCTTC. It specifies CASSWSLGNNEQFF.

The chain is built from TRBV10-3 and TRBJ2-7; 14 positions match TRBD2. Germline-derived CDR1 and CDR2 are ENHRY and SYGVKD. V was pared by 6 bases and J by 2 bases, with 6 bases of the junction left unmatched. This CDR3 has 16 residues. The CDR3 loop is CAISRPGLAGAYEQYF. In DNA form, the CDR3 reads TGTGCCATCAGCCGACCGGGACTAGCGGGGGCCTACGAGCAGTACTTC.

This clonotype was detected ten times or more. This chain links TRBV29-1 with TRBJ2-1; 8 bases line up with TRBD2. Germline-derived CDR1 and CDR2 are SQVTM and ANQGSEA. The V segment lost 4 bases and the J segment 8 bases; nucleotides outside the gene matches: 10. The CDR3 is 14 residues long. CDR3 residues: CSVATRLALYEQFF. The CDR3 DNA reads TGCAGCGTTGCGACGAGACTAGCGTTATATGAGCAGTTCTTC.

In DNA form, the CDR3 reads TGTGCCAGCAGTTCATATGGCGGCTCCGCACAGGGTATTTTATGGGCCAACGTCCTGACTTTC. This sequence encodes CASSSYGGSAQGILWANVLTF. This chain connects TRBV28 to TRBJ2-6; maybe TRBD1 (6 bases). The CDR3 has 21 amino acids. V was pared by 4 bases and J by 5 bases, with 30 bases between. Germline-derived CDR1 and CDR2 are MDHEN and SYDVKM.

In its sample, this clonotype was seen many times. The V and J genes are TRBV12-3 or TRBV12-4 and TRBJ2-7; TRBD1 might be the D (5 bases). The CDR3 extends over 15 amino acids. V was pared by 4 bases and J by 3 bases, with 16 bases between. This CDR3 is CASSSDSIGIYEQYF. The DNA for the CDR3 is TGTGCCAGCAGTTCTGACAGCATTGGAATCTACGAGCAGTACTTC.

This clonotype was recorded once. A much larger clone is a single base away; this may be a read error. The chain carries TRBV20-1 and TRBJ2-3, with 9 positions matching TRBD2. Germline V gives CDR1 DFQATT, CDR2 SNEGSKA (reference sequence). CDR3 length equals 16 residues. DNA for the CDR3: TGCAGTGCTAGAGCTTTCCTAGCGGGGTCCACACATACGCAGTATTTT. This translates into CSARAFLAGSTHTQYF.

This clonotype occurred many times. The V call is TRBV28, the J call TRBJ2-1; TRBD2 agrees at 13 bases. The CDR3 loop spans 16 amino acids. Germline CDR1 is MDHEN and CDR2 is SYDVKM. Germline trimming cut 7 bases from V and 6 bases from J; bases unmatched to any gene: 9. DNA of the CDR3: TGTGCCAGCATTCCCAAGGGACTAGCGGGAATCAATGAGCAGTTCTTC. Translation: CASIPKGLAGINEQFF.

The chain combines TRBV7-9 with TRBJ2-3, with D unresolved. CDR1 is SEHNR, CDR2 FQNEAQ, per germline (reference sequence). CDR3 length: 12 amino acids. Trimming removed 4 bases at V and 10 bases at J, with 12 bases between. DNA for the CDR3: TGTGCCAGCAGCTACGAGACACCGGCGCAGTATTTT. Translation: CASSYETPAQYF.

In regard to this clonotype: Being one base from a much bigger clone, this may be a read error. The chain uses TRBV28 and TRBJ2-7, with D tentatively TRBD2 (7 bases). V lost 4 bases, J lost 3 bases, and 10 bases lay in between. The CDR3 extends over 13 amino acids. The germline CDR1 and CDR2 sequences are MDHEN and SYDVKM. In DNA form, the CDR3 reads TGTGCCAGCAGTTACGGGGGGCTCTACGAGCAGTACTTC. Protein product: CASSYGGLYEQYF.

This clonotype was seen at least ten times. The chain combines TRBV11-2 with TRBJ2-7, with TRBD2 matching 7 bases. This CDR3 has 14 amino acids. V lost 2 bases, J lost 4 bases, and 5 bases stayed unmatched. The germline gives CDR1 SGHAT, CDR2 FQNNGV. The CDR3 here is CASSLRSSGYEQYF. For the CDR3, the DNA is TGTGCCAGCAGCTTAAGGTCTAGCGGTTACGAGCAGTACTTC.

The chain recombines TRBV14 with TRBJ2-7; D may be TRBD1 (6 bases). Germline assignment: CDR1 SGHDN and CDR2 FVKESK. This CDR3 has 15 residues. V shed 1 base and J shed 5 bases, with 15 bases lying between them. The CDR3 sequence is CASSQASYRDNEQYF. In DNA, the CDR3 is TGTGCCAGCAGCCAAGCATCCTACAGGGACAACGAGCAGTACTTC.

Many counts were recorded for this clonotype. This chain links TRBV29-1 with TRBJ1-1; the D is unclear. V lost 3 bases and J lost 0, with 8 bases in between. Germline V gene data show CDR1 as SQVTM and CDR2 as ANQGSEA. The CDR3 sequence is 13 residues long. In DNA form, the CDR3 reads TGCAGCGTTGAGAGGACGGTGAACACTGAAGCTTTCTTT. Its protein is CSVERTVNTEAFF. The full variable domain, its missing parts supplied by reference TRBV29-1 and TRBJ1-1, is SAVISQKPSRDICQRGTSLTIQCQVDSQVTMMFWYRQQPGQSLTLIATANQGSEATYESGFVIDKFPISRPNLTFSTLTVSNMSPEDSSIYLCSVERTVNTEAFFGQGTRLTVV.

The gene calls are TRBV6-5 and TRBJ2-5; D perhaps matches TRBD2 (5 bases). The CDR3 is made up of 12 amino acids. V lost 8 bases, J lost 1 base, and 8 bases lay in between. Germline V gene lookup returns CDR1 MNHEY and CDR2 SVGAGI. The CDR3 nucleotides read TGTGCCAGCTCGCGGGCCCAAGAGACCCAGTACTTC. It encodes CASSRAQETQYF.

This clonotype appeared many times. The CDR3 nucleotides are TGCAGTGCTAGCCCAGCGGGAGCCACAGATACGCAGTATTTT. It codes for CSASPAGATDTQYF. The chain employs TRBV20-1 and TRBJ2-3; 8 bases fit TRBD2. This CDR3 comprises 14 residues. The ends lost 3 bases at V and 2 bases at J; junction bases unmatched: 4. The germline V gene has CDR1 DFQATT and CDR2 SNEGSKA (reference sequence).

This clonotype was recorded many times. The chain couples TRBV10-3 to TRBJ2-3; D is possibly TRBD2 (7 bases). This CDR3 has 15 residues. V was shortened by 6 bases and J by 4 bases, with 17 bases between the two germline ends. Germline V CDR1 and CDR2: ENHRY, SYGVKD. CDR3 region: CAIRGGLDLPDTQYF. CDR3 sequence (DNA): TGTGCCATCAGGGGGGGGCTAGATCTTCCAGATACGCAGTATTTT.

This clonotype was counted many times. Written as DNA, the CDR3 is TGCGCCAGCAGCCAACAGGGGGTCCCTTCTACAGATACGCAGTATTTT. Protein: CASSQQGVPSTDTQYF. This chain joins TRBV5-1 and TRBJ2-3, with TRBD1 matching 8 bases. Germline CDR1 SGHRS, CDR2 YFSETQ. The trim removed 4 bases at V and 3 bases at J, leaving 10 bases unmatched. This CDR3 has 16 amino acids.